These 4 T cell receptor beta chains share one sample of origin, sequenced in a study of T-cell memory formation after mild COVID-19. TCRdb re-called the 5' RACE reads with MiXCR, one entry per CDR3 protein. The table shows approximately 580,000 distinct CDR3 sequences, with around 21% occurring only once. The sequenced sample consisted of PBMCs or a T cell subset sorted from them (not recorded which). The receptor set was obtained from an adult woman who had mild COVID-19 (a few samples of this study predate the infection). Cell type and time point are not known.

The sample holds a few counts of this clonotype. The chain recombines TRBV6-1 with TRBJ2-6; 9 bases match TRBD1. Germline-derived CDR1 and CDR2 are MNHNS and SASEGT. The CDR3 runs to 20 residues. J gave up 0 bases and V 5 bases, and 14 bases lay outside the gene matches. The CDR3 DNA sequence: TGTGCCAGCAGTATCGCCCTCCTGGGACAGGGTTCCTCTGGGGCCAACGTCCTGACTTTC. Its protein is CASSIALLGQGSSGANVLTF.

This clonotype occurred a few times. This chain joins TRBV15 and TRBJ2-7; 8 bases line up with TRBD2. The trim removed 2 bases at V and 1 base at J, leaving 7 bases unmatched. CDR1 LNHNV and CDR2 YYDKDF come from the germline V gene (reference sequence). The CDR3 has 16 amino acids. CDR3 in DNA: TGTGCCACCAGCAGAAGTGGCGGGGGGTCATCCTACGAGCAGTACTTC. Amino acids: CATSRSGGGSSYEQYF.

The chain couples TRBV15 to TRBJ2-7, with 7 bases aligning to TRBD2. This CDR3 spans 14 amino acids. CDR1 and CDR2 (germline): LNHNV, YYDKDF (reference sequence). J lost 4 bases, V lost 0 bases, and 3 bases had no gene match. The CDR3 nucleotides are TGTGCCACCAGCAGAGATACCGGGGGGTACGAGCAGTACTTC. Translated: CATSRDTGGYEQYF.

This clonotype was counted between two and nine times. The rearrangement links TRBV24-1 to TRBJ2-7; TRBD1 matches 12 bases. The V segment lost 2 bases and the J segment 5 bases; nucleotides outside the gene matches: 3. CDR1 and CDR2 from the germline V gene are KGHDR and SFDVKD. The CDR3 has 15 residues. The CDR3 DNA reads TGTGCCACCAGTGATTGGGGACAGGGGGCAGACGAGCAGTACTTC. It specifies CATSDWGQGADEQYF.